This TCR beta chain was sequenced for a study of regulatory T cells in long-lasting Graves disease. Study-wide background: Over 5 years of antithyroid drugs plus positive TSH receptor antibodies defined persistent Graves' disease.

Libraries of TCR beta came from iRepertoire HTBI primers plus Arm-PCR of CDR3 regions. A single record per CDR3 protein comes from TCRdb applying MiXCR to the multiplex PCR reads. The repertoire includes 310,000 or so distinct CDR3 sequences, 20% to 25% of them detected once, and approximately 53% sits in the top ten. The length of the CDR3 is 15 residues. The V and J ends lost 2 bases and 1 base respectively, with 11 bases between them. The germline gives CDR1 SEHNR, CDR2 FQNEAQ (reference sequence). With regard to this clonotype: Given a far larger clone just one base away, this is likely a sequencing read error.

Stated time point: persistent/refractory GD, antithyroid drugs over 5 years with positive TRAb. PBMCs were the source of the RNA used for TCR sequencing. The TCR originated in a female donor with Graves disease. The chain uses TRBV7-9 and TRBJ2-5; perhaps D is TRBD1 or TRBD2 (5 bases each). This specimen was peripheral blood mononuclear cells (PBMCs), taken when the disease was refractory, from a patient treated with antithyroid drugs. The CDR3 nucleotides read TGTGCCAGCAGCTTACGACCGGGACCCCAAGAGACCCAGTACTTC. It yields the protein CASSLRPGPQETQYF.